These 2 T cell receptor beta chains share one sample of origin, sequenced in a study of Graves' ophthalmopathy and Graves' hyperthyroidism. Investigators amplified TCR beta CDR3 regions from RNA transcripts. The first round was an RT-PCR with HTBI primers, and the second round was a multiplex PCR. MiXCR was run by TCRdb on the multiplex PCR reads, yielding one entry per CDR3 protein. This table holds over a million distinct CDR3 sequences, 36% found once. Material for sequencing was peripheral blood or thyroid tissue (not recorded which). Every receptor here comes from an adult man with Graves' hyperthyroidism.

The V gene is TRBV7-9, the J gene TRBJ1-2; D possibly corresponds to TRBD1 (5 bases). Deletions cut 5 bases from V and 2 bases from J, with 9 bases between. Per the germline V gene, CDR1 is SEHNR and CDR2 is FQNEAQ (reference sequence). The CDR3 has 13 residues. The CDR3: CASSPRQNYGYTF. CDR3 DNA sequence: TGTGCCAGCAGCCCAAGACAGAACTATGGCTACACCTTC.

There are many counts of this clonotype. CDR3 amino acids: CASSGEDYGYTF. The DNA for the CDR3 is TGTGCCAGCTCTGGGGAGGACTATGGCTACACCTTC. The genes are TRBV7-9 and TRBJ1-2, with D unresolved. Germline V gives CDR1 SEHNR, CDR2 FQNEAQ (reference sequence). This CDR3 is built from 12 residues. Trimming left V 8 bases short and J 3 bases short, with 10 bases between.